This T cell receptor (beta chain) was observed in a study of T cell responses to AZD1222 COVID-19 vaccine. Overall study results and limits: Spike-specific TCR breadth and depth rose after two AZD1222 doses. The CD4 TCRs associated with vaccination extended across spike and predominated at 160-218 and 743-854. Among the donors, most were white British and more were female, and clonal diversity was possibly underestimated. Close to half of all spike-specific TCRs reportedly target regions of the variants that are unmutated.

As to this clone: Its antigen is undetermined. This CDR3 is also generated by other DNA sequences in the sample.

Produced via immunoSEQ multiplex PCR; TCRdb's table is partial and in-frame only. The repertoire consists of some 60,000 clones, with about 88% occurring once and the leading ten covering about 5.9%. CDR1 is MGHRA and CDR2 is YSYEKL in the germline V gene. Trimming left V 1 base short and J 1 base short, with 5 bases between. This CDR3 contains 14 residues. The chain has TRBV4-1 and TRBJ1-5, with a tentative D call TRBD1 (5 bases). The specimen was peripheral blood, collected 28 days after the second AZD1222 dose. The clonotype was recovered from an adult who received the AZD1222 COVID-19 vaccine. The CDR3 loop is CASSQAGSNQPQHF. CDR3 sequence (DNA): TGCGCCAGCAGCCAAGCAGGGAGCAATCAGCCCCAGCATTTT.